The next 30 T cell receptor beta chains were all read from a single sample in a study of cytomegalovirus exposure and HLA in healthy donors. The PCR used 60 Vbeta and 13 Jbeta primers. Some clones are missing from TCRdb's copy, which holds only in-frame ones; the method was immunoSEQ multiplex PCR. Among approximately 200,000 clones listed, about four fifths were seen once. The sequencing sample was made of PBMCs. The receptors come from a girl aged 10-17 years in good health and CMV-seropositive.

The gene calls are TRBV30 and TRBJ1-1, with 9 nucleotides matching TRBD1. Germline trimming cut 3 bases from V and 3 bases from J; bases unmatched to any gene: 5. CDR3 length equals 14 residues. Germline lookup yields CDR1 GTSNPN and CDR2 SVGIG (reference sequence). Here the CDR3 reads CAWRYGTGHTEAFF. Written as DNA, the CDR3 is TGTGCCTGGAGGTACGGGACAGGGCACACTGAAGCTTTCTTT. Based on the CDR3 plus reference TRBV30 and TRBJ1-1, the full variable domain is SQTIHQWPATLVQPVGSPLSLECTVEGTSNPNLYWYRQAAGRGLQLLFYSVGIGQISSEVPQNLSASRPQDRQFILSSKKLLLSDSGFYLCAWRYGTGHTEAFFGQGTRLTVV.

The CDR3 region is CASCAGSETQYF. CDR3 bases: TGTGCCAGCTGCGCAGGGTCAGAGACCCAGTACTTC. The chain employs TRBV11-2 and TRBJ2-5; D is perhaps TRBD1 (5 bases). The CDR3 length is 12 residues. Germline CDR1 reads SGHAT; CDR2 reads FQNNGV. Between the trimmed V and J ends, which lost 8 bases and 4 bases, there was a span of 11 bases.

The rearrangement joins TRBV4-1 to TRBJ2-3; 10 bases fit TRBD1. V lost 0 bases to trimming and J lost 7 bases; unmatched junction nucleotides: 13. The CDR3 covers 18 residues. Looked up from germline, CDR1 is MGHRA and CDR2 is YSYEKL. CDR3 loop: CASSQELGGTGVRNTQYF. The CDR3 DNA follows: TGCGCCAGCAGCCAAGAATTAGGCGGGACAGGGGTGAGAAATACGCAGTATTTT.

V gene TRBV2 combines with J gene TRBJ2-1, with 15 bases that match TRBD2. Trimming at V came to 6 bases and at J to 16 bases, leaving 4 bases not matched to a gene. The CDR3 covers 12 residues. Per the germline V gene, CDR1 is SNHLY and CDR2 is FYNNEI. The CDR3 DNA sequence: TGTGCCAGCAGCGGGGGACTAGCGGGGGGATTCTTC. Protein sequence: CASSGGLAGGFF.

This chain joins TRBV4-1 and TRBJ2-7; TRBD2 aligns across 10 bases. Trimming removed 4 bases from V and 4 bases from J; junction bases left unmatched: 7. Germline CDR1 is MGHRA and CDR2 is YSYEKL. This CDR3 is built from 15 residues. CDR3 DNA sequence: TGCGCCAGCAGCCCTATAGCGGGGGGCACTTACGAGCAGTACTTC. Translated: CASSPIAGGTYEQYF.

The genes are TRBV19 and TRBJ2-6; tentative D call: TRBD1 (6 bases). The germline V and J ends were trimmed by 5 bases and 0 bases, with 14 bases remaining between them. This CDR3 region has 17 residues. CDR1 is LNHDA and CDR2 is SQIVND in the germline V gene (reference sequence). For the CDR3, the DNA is TGTGCCAGTAGTCCTCCGGGACATTTCTCTGGGGCCAACGTCCTGACTTTC. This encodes CASSPPGHFSGANVLTF.

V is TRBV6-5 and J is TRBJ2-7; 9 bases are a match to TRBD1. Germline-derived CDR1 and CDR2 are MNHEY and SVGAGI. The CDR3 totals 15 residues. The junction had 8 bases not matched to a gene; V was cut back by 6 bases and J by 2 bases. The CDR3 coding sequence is TGTGCCAGCAGCGACAGGGGGACATGGACCTACGAGCAGTACTTC. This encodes CASSDRGTWTYEQYF.

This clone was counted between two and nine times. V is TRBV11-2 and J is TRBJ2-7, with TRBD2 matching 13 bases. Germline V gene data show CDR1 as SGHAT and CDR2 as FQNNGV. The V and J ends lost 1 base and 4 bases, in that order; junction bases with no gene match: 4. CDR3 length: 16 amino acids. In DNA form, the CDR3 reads TGTGCCAGCAGCTTAGCCACACTAGCGGGAGGGTACGAGCAGTACTTC. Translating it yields CASSLATLAGGYEQYF.

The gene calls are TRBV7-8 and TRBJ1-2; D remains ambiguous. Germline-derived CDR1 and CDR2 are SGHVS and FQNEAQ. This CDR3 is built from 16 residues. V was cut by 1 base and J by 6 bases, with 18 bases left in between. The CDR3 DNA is TGTGCCAGCAGCTTAGGGGTGCGGGCAGTCTCAAATGGCTACACCTTC. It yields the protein CASSLGVRAVSNGYTF.

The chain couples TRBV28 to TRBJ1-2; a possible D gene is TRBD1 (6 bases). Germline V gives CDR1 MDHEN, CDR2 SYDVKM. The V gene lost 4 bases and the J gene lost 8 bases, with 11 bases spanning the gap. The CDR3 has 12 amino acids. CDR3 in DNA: TGTGCCAGCAGTTCCGGGACATCGGGCTACACCTTC. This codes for CASSSGTSGYTF.

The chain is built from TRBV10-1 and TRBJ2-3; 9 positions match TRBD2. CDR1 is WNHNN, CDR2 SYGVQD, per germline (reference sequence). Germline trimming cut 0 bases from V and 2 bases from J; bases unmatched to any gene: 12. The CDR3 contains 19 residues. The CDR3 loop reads CASSESRGGVSGDTDTQYF. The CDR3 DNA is TGCGCCAGCAGTGAGTCGCGGGGGGGGGTTAGCGGAGACACAGATACGCAGTATTTT.

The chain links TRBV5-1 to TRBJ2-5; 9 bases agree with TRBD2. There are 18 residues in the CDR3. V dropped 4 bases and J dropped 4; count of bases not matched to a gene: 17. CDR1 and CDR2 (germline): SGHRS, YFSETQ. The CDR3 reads CASSLGTIAGVTVETQYF. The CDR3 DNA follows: TGCGCCAGCAGCCTGGGCACAATAGCGGGGGTTACGGTAGAGACCCAGTACTTC.

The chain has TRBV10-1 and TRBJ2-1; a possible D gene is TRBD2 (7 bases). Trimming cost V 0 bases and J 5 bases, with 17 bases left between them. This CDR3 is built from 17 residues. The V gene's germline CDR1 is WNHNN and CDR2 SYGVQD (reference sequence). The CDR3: CASSESNGGARHNEQFF. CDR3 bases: TGCGCCAGCAGTGAGTCGAATGGGGGGGCCAGGCACAATGAGCAGTTCTTC.

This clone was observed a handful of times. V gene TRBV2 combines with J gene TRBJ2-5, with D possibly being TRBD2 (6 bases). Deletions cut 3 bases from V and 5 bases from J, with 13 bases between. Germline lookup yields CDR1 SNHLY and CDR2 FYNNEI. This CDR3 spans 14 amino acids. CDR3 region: CASSEVRSGETQYF. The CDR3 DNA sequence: TGTGCCAGCAGTGAGGTGCGGAGCGGGGAGACCCAGTACTTC.

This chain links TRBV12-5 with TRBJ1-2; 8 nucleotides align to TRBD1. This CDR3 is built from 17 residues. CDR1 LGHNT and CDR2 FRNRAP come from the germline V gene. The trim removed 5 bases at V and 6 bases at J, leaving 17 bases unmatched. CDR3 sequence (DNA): TGTGCTAGTGGTACTGTGACAGGGGTTAGTGCCATAAATGGCTACACCTTC. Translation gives CASGTVTGVSAINGYTF.

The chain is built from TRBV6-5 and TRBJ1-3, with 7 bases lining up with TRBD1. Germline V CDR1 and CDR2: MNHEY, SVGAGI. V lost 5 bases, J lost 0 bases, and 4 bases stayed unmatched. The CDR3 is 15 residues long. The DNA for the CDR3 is TGTGCCAGCAGTAGACAGGGCCTCTCTGGAAACACCATATATTTT. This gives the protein CASSRQGLSGNTIYF.

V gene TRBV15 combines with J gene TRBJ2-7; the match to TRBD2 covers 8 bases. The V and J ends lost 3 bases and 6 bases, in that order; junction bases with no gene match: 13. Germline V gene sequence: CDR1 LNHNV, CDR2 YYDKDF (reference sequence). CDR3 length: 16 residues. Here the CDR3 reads CATSREPGLVSPEQYF. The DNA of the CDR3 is TGTGCCACCAGCAGGGAACCGGGACTAGTTTCCCCCGAGCAGTACTTC.

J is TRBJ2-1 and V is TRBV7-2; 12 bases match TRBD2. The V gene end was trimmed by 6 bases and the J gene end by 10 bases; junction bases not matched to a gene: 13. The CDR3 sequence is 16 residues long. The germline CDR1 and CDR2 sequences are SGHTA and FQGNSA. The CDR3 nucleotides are TGTGCCAGCAGTCCAAGACTAGCGGGGGACTCGGGGGAGCAGTTCTTC. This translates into CASSPRLAGDSGEQFF.

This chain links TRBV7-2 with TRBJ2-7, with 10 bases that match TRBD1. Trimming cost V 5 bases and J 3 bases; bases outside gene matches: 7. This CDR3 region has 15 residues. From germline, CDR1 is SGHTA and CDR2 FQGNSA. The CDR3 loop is CASSPDRGPYYEQYF. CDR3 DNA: TGTGCCAGCAGCCCCGACAGGGGGCCCTACTACGAGCAGTACTTC.

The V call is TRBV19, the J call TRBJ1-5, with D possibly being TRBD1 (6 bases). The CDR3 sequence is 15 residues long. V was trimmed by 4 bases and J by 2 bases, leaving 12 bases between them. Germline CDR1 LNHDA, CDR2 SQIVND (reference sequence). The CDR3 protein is CASSTQGNGNQPQHF. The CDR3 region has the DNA TGTGCCAGTAGTACTCAGGGGAATGGCAATCAGCCCCAGCATTTT. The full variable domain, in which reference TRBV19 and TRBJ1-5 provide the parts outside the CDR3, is DGGITQSPKYLFRKEGQNVTLSCEQNLNHDAMYWYRQDPGQGLRLIYYSQIVNDFQKGDIAEGYSVSREKKESFPLTVTSAQKNPTAFYLCASSTQGNGNQPQHFGDGTRLSIL.

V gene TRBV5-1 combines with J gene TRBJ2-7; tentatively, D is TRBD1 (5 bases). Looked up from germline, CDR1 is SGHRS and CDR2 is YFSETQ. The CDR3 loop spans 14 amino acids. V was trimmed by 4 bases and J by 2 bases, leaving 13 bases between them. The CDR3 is CASSPGDRTYEQYF. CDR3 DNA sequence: TGCGCCAGCAGCCCTGGTGACAGAACCTACGAGCAGTACTTC.

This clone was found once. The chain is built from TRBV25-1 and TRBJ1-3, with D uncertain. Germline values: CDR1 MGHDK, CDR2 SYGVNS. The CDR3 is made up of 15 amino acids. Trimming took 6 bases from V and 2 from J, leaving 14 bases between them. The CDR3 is CASSPSGRAGNTIYF. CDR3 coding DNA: TGTGCCAGCAGCCCCTCGGGAAGGGCTGGAAACACCATATATTTT.

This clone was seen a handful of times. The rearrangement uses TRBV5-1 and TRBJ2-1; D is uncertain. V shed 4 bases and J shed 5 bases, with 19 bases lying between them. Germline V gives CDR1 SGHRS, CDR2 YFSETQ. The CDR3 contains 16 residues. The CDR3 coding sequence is TGCGCCAGCAGCCGAGCCTTAACGTTGGGCGACAATGAGCAGTTCTTC. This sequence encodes CASSRALTLGDNEQFF.

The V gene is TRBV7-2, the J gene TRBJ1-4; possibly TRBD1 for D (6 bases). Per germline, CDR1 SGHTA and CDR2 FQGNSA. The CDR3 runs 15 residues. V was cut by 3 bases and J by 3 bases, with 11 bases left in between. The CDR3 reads CASSLGGAANEKLFF. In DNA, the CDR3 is TGTGCCAGCAGCTTGGGGGGGGCAGCTAATGAAAAACTGTTTTTT.

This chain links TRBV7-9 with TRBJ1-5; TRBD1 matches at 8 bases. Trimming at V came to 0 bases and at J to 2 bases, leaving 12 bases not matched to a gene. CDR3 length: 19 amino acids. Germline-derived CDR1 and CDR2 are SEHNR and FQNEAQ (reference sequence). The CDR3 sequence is CASSLALGQDLFGNQPQHF. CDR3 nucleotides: TGTGCCAGCAGCTTAGCGCTGGGACAGGATCTTTTTGGCAATCAGCCCCAGCATTTT.

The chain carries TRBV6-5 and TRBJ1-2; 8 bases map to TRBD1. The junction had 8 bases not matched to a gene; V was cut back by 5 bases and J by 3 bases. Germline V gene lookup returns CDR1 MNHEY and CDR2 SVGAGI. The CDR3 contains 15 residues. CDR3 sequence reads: CASSQGDRLYYGYTF. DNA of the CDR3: TGTGCCAGCAGTCAAGGGGACAGGCTGTACTATGGCTACACCTTC.

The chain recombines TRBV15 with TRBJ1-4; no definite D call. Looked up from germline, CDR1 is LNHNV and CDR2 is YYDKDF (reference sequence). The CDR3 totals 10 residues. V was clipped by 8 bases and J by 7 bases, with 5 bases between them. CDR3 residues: CATAGEKLFF. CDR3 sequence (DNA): TGTGCCACCGCGGGTGAAAAACTGTTTTTT. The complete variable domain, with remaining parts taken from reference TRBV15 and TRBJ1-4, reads DAMVIQNPRYQVTQFGKPVTLSCSQTLNHNVMYWYQQKSSQAPKLLFHYYDKDFNNEADTPDNFQSRRPNTSFCFLDIRSPGLGDTAMYLCATAGEKLFFGSGTQLSVL.

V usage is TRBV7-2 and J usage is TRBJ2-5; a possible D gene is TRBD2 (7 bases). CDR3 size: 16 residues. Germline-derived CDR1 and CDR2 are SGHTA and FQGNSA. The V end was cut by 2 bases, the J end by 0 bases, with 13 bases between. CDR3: CASSLWEGVYQETQYF. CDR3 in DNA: TGTGCCAGCAGCTTATGGGAGGGGGTGTACCAAGAGACCCAGTACTTC.

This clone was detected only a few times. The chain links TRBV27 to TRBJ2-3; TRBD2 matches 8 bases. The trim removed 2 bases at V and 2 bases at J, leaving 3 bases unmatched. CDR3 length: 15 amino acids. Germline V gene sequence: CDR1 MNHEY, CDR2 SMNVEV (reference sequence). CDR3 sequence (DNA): TGTGCCAGCAGTTTACCGGGGGGGCTCACAGATACGCAGTATTTT. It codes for CASSLPGGLTDTQYF.

The CDR3 spells CASSGKDRVSGELFF. The CDR3 DNA is TGTGCCAGCAGCGGGAAGGACAGGGTCAGCGGGGAGCTGTTTTTT. The chain links TRBV2 to TRBJ2-2, with 8 bases aligning to TRBD1. The CDR3 has 15 residues. Per the germline V gene, CDR1 is SNHLY and CDR2 is FYNNEI. With 6 bases clipped from V and 7 bases from J, the junction kept 10 bases outside the gene matches.